This record concerns one T cell receptor beta chain sequence. Its recognized antigen is unknown. Base quality data are lacking; no much larger clone is found one base away. Collaborating institutions collected whole blood in K2EDTA tubes following their own protocols. Collaborator samples were shipped for TCRbeta analysis as frozen whole blood, isolated PBMCs, or DNA extracted from either sample type. The record originates from a study of blood T cell repertoires in COVID-19 (dated by TCRdb to the early 2020s). Context from the whole study: The collaborator samples originated in the United States, Italy and Spain and spanned the acute and convalescent phases of COVID-19. The prospective study material was composed of cDNA or gDNA derived from T cells, B-cell-depleted T cells, or PBMCs. Subjects who had been exposed to COVID-19, were actively infected with it, or had recovered from it provided the deeply sampled blood TCRbeta repertoires that made up the dataset. The repertoires were made available in a free public database intended to serve as a resource for research on the immune response to SARS-CoV-2. The samples were drawn from two sources: the first 160 participants of the ongoing ImmuneRACE study, and 1,200 or so subjects contributed by 6 global collaborators. The sample metadata nearly always contained a de-identified subject ID, COVID-19 status, age in years and sex. Where available, HLA class I and class II types were obtained from metadata supplied by the sample provider rather than from assay-based typing. General findings and caveats noted by the study authors: The quantity of clinical and demographic metadata differed by source and by participant and was supplied without curation.

From cysteine to phenylalanine, the CDR3 is 16 amino acids long. Just the 48-base CDR3 DNA is kept, in frame starting at base 1. Relative to germline, V is 3 bases shorter and J is 0 bases shorter, with 13 bases between their ends. Sequences SGDLS (CDR1) and YYNGEE (CDR2) are obtained from the germline V gene. The immunoSEQ Assay, a bias-controlled multiplex PCR, was used to amplify TCRbeta CDR3 regions from genomic DNA. In the original analysis: The number of nucleated cells in each sample was estimated from the amplification of reference gene primers within the assay. To quantify the absolute abundance of each unique TCRbeta CDR3 rearrangement, sequence reads were collapsed and filtered. For each sample, productive Simpson clonality was calculated by taking the square root of Simpson's diversity index across productive rearrangements. What TCRdb holds here is the immuneACCESS table cut down to in-frame rearrangements. Part of the clones is not present; checked against another copy, under half of the missing clones reflect an unresolved V gene, and the others are unexplained. V, J and clone size are taken as reported in that table, and D and trimming were inferred from the DNA itself. The sample table holds 85,000 to 90,000 clones, of which about 90% were seen once. The ten top clones hold more than 0.85% of the sample.

The receptor was derived from a human donor in a cohort sampled during active COVID-19. The sequenced material came from peripheral blood. The chain is encoded by TRBV9 joined to TRBJ1-3; the D segment cannot be called with confidence. CDR3 reads: CASSAQQRISGNTIYF. The DNA sequence is TGTGCCAGCAGCGCCCAACAGCGGATCTCTGGAAACACCATATATTTT. Extended through the reference TRBV9 and TRBJ1-3 proteins, this CDR3 yields the full variable domain: DSGVTQTPKHLITATGQRVTLRCSPRSGDLSVYWYQQSLDQGLQFLIQYYNGEERAKGNILERFSAQQFPDLHSELNLSSLELGDSALYFCASSAQQRISGNTIYFGEGSWLTVV.